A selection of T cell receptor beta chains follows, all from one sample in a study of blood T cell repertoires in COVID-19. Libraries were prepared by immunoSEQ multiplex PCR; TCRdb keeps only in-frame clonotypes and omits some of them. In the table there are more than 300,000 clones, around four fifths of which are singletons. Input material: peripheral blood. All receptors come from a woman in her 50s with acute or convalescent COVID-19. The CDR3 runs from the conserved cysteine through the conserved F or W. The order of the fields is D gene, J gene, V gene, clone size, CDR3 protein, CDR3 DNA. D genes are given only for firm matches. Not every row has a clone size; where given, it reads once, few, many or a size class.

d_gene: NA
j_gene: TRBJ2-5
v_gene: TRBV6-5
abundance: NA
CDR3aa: CASRMTLQETQYF
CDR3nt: TGTGCCAGCAGGATGACATTGCAAGAGACCCAGTACTTC

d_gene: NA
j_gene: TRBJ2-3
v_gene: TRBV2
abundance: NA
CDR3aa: CASSPYTDTQYF
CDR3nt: TGTGCCAGCAGTCCCTACACAGATACGCAGTATTTT

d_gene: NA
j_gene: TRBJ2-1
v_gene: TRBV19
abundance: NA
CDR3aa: CASSIQGRAYNEQFF
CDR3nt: TGTGCCAGTAGTATCCAGGGAAGGGCCTACAATGAGCAGTTCTTC

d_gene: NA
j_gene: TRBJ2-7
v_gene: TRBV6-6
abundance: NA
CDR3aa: CASFDSPRGEQYF
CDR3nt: TGTGCCAGCTTTGACAGCCCACGCGGCGAGCAGTACTTC

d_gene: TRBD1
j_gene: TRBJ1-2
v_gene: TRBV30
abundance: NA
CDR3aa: CAWSGQATNYGYTF
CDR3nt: TGTGCCTGGTCTGGACAGGCTACTAACTATGGCTACACCTTC

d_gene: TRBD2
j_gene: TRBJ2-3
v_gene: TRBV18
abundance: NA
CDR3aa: CASSPSGSGLADTQYF
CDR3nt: TGTGCCAGCTCACCTTCGGGTAGCGGGCTTGCCGATACGCAGTATTTT

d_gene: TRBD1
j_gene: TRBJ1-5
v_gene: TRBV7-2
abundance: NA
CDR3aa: CASSASRTGNSNQPQHF
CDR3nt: TGTGCCAGCAGCGCATCCCGGACAGGGAATAGCAATCAGCCCCAGCATTTT

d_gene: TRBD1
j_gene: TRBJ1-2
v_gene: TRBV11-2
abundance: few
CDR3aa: CASSLAPGQGTVF
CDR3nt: TGTGCCAGCAGCTTAGCCCCCGGACAGGGCACTGTCTTC

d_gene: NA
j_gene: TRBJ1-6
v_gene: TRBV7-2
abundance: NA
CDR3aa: CASSYIGQPTYNSPLHF
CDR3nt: TGTGCCAGCAGCTATATAGGACAGCCTACCTATAATTCACCCCTCCACTTT

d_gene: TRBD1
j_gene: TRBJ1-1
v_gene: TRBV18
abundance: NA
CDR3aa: CASSPDRGPTEAFF
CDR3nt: TGTGCCAGCTCACCGGACAGGGGGCCAACTGAAGCTTTCTTT

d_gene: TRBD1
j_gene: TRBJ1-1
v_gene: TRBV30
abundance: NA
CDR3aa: CAWRETGGPTEAFF
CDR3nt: TGTGCCTGGAGAGAAACAGGGGGGCCAACTGAAGCTTTCTTT

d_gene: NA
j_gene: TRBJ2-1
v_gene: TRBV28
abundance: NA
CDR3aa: CASSFLRQGGNEQFF
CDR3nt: TGTGCCAGCAGTTTCCTTAGGCAGGGAGGCAATGAGCAGTTCTTC

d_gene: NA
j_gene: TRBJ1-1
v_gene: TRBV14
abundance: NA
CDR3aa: CASSLLLNTEAFF
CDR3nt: TGTGCCAGCAGCCTTTTATTGAACACTGAAGCTTTCTTT

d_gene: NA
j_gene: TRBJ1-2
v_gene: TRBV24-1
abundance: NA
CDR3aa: CATSDITGNQGGYTF
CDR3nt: TGTGCCACCAGTGATATAACAGGGAACCAGGGTGGCTACACCTTC

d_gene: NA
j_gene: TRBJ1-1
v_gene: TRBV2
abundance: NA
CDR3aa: CASRETGNTEAFF
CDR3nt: TGTGCCAGCAGGGAGACAGGGAACACTGAAGCTTTCTTT

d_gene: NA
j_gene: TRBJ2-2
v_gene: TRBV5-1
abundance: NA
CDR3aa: CASSFTGTGELFF
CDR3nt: TGCGCCAGCAGCTTCACCGGGACCGGGGAGCTGTTTTTT

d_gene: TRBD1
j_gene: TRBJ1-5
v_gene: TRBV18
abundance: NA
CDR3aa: CASSPGVSGQGSQPQHF
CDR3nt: TGTGCCAGCTCACCGGGAGTCTCGGGACAGGGATCTCAGCCCCAGCATTTT

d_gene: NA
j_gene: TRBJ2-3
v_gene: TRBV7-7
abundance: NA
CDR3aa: CASSLQGVGDTQYF
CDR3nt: TGTGCCAGCAGCTTACAGGGCGTCGGAGATACGCAGTATTTT

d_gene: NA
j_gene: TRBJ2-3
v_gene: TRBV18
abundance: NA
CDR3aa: CASSPPVGRDADTQYF
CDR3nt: TGTGCCAGCTCACCACCCGTGGGGCGCGACGCAGATACGCAGTATTTT

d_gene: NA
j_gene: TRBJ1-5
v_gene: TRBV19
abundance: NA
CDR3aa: CASRPLGDQPQHF
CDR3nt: TGTGCCAGTAGGCCCTTAGGGGATCAGCCCCAGCATTTT